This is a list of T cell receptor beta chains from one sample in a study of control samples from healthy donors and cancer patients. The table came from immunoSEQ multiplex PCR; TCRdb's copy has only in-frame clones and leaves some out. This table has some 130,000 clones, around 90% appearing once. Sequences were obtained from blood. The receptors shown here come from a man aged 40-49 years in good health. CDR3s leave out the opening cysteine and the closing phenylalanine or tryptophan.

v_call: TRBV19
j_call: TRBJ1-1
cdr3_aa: ASSIERRVLNTEAF

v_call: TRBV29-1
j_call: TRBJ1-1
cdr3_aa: STIDSSNTEAF

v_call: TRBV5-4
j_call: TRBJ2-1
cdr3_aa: ASSPGAGTEPYNEQF

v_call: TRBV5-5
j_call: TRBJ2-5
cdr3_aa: ASSLGRTGGETQY

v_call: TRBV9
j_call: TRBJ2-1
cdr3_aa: ASSKLGAGAYNEQF

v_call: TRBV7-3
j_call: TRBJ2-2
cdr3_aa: ASSLQGAGELF

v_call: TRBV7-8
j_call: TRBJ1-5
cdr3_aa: ASSLEFYQPQH

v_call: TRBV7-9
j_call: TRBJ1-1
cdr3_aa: ASSFTPAGEAF

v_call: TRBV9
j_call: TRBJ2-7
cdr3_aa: ASSLTSGAYDEQY

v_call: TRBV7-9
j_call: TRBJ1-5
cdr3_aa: ASTVDSNQPQH

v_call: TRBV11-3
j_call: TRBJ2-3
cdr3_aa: ASSRPLFEALSLDTQY

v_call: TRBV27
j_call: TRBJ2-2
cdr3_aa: ASSYRRQNTGELF

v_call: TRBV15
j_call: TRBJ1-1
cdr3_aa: ATSKGRLGYRHLNTEAF

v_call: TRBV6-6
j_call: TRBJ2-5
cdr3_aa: ASSLLLAGDPRDLTQY

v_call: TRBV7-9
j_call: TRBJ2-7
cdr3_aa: ASSFVVGVGVYEQY

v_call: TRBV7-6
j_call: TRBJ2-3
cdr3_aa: ASSLSFSGGTDTQY

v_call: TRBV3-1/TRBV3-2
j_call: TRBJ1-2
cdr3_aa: ASSRGQGKARYGYT

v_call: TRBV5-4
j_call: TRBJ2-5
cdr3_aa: ASSPWRGRETQY

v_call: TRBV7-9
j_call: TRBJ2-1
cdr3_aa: ASRLAGGRFNEQF

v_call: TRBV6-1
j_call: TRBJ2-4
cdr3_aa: ASSARDRGGKNIQY

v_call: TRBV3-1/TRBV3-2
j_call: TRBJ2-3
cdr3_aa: ASSRETSGGVDTQY

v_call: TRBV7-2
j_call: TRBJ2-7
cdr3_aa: ASSSQPGGIYEQY

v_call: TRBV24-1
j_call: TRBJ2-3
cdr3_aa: ATSVTSTSTDTQY

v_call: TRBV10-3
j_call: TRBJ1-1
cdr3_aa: AITDMNTEAF

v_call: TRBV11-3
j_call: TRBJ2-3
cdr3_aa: ASSLGWSGYTDTQY

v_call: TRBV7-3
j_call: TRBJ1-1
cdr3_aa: ASRRDRGTEAF

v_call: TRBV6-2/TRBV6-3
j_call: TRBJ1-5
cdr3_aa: ASSYSTAGQPQH

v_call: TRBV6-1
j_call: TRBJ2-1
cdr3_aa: ASSESVAGIYNEQF

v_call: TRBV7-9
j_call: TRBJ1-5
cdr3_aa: ASSLAGGPQH

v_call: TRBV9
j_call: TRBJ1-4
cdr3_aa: ASSVGTGDEKLF